The 3 T cell receptor beta chains given below trace back to one sample, sequenced in a study of cytomegalovirus exposure and HLA in healthy donors. PCR amplification relied on 60 Vbeta primers (plus 13 Jbeta primers). This table comes from immunoSEQ multiplex PCR, and its TCRdb copy is limited to in-frame clones, with some not included. The profile shows about 190,000 clones, 75% to 90% of them singletons. Sequencing was performed on PBMCs. The receptor source for this set is a man in his forties or fifties in good health and CMV-seropositive.

On this clone: One end of the junction does not line up with germline, which may come from a read error. V usage is TRBV7-7 and J usage is TRBJ2-1; a possible D gene is TRBD2 (5 bases). This CDR3 has 14 amino acids. Germline assignment: CDR1 SSHAT and CDR2 FNYEAQ (reference sequence). The CDR3 coding sequence is TGTGCTAGCAGCGCTGGACTTAGCCAAGATGAGCAGTTCTTC. It is translated as CASSAGLSQDEQFF.

The J gene is TRBJ2-2, the V gene TRBV6-4; tentatively, D is TRBD2 (5 bases). The CDR3 has 16 residues. CDR1 is MRHNA and CDR2 is SNTAGT in the germline V gene. Trimming cost V 2 bases and J 2 bases, with 12 bases left between them. CDR3 sequence: CASSDQSGRNTGELFF. CDR3 nucleotides: TGTGCCAGCAGTGACCAGAGCGGTCGAAACACCGGGGAGCTGTTTTTT.

This clone was detected only once. The chain has TRBV11-2 and TRBJ2-5; perhaps TRBD1 as D (5 bases). The germline V gene has CDR1 SGHAT and CDR2 FQNNGV. This CDR3 spans 16 amino acids. Trimming stripped 5 bases from V and 1 base from J, with 17 bases between. The CDR3 here is CASSLRLRQIQETQYF. The CDR3 DNA follows: TGTGCCAGCAGCCTACGTCTAAGACAGATCCAAGAGACCCAGTACTTC.